The clone carrying this T cell receptor beta chain was found many times. This sample was included in a study of T cells after yellow fever vaccination. The CDR3 contains 12 residues. Germline assignment: CDR1 MDHEN and CDR2 SYDVKM. Trimming removed 1 base at V and 7 bases at J, with 7 bases between. One entry per CDR3 protein, called by TCRdb with MiXCR from the 5' RACE reads. The sample lists 200,000 to 250,000 distinct CDR3 sequences, approximately 3% seen once, with around 3.2% in the top ten. This chain connects TRBV28 to TRBJ2-5; D uncertain. The TCR comes from a man between 18 and 29 years old who received the YFV17D yellow fever vaccine. The sequenced sample was CD4+ T cells sorted from PBMCs, obtained 10 days after the yellow fever booster vaccination. This chain's CDR3 is CASSLSGVTQYF. CDR3 coding DNA: TGTGCCAGCAGTTTATCTGGGGTGACCCAGTACTTC.